This T cell receptor beta chain derives from a study of OX40 agonist ivuxolimab in advanced cancers. Overall study context: Three patients responded partially, comprising one with hepatocellular carcinoma and two with cutaneous melanoma. General study findings and limits: Some of the lowest clonal expansion was seen in partial responders at 0.1-3.0 mg/kg.

Excluded were patients having autoimmune disease history or systemic immunosuppression. Repertoires were generated with immunoSEQ multiplex PCR, while TCRdb's copy carries only in-frame clones and drops some. The sample shows approximately 25,000 clones, under 95% of them seen only once. Remarks on this clone: The antigen is unknown.

This sequence originates from an adult with an advanced solid tumor such as melanoma, head and neck, liver or kidney cancer. This specimen consisted of CD4+ or CD8+ T cells sorted from blood, obtained in a trial of the OX40 agonist ivuxolimab.

The CDR3 DNA reads as TGCGCCAGCAGCTTGGCAGGGTTCAATGAGCAGTTCTTC. This sequence encodes CASSLAGFNEQFF. This rearrangement joins TRBV5-1 to TRBJ2-1; the D gene is possibly TRBD1 (5 bases). The CDR3 has 13 residues. V was clipped by 0 bases and J by 6 bases, with 7 bases between them. Per the germline V gene, CDR1 is SGHRS and CDR2 is YFSETQ.